Listed here are 19 T cell receptor beta chains from one sample, sequenced in a study of blood T cell repertoires in COVID-19. Measured with immunoSEQ multiplex PCR; TCRdb has only the in-frame clones, and not every one. This sample carries about 92,000 clones, approximately 90% of them seen once, and the ten largest clones take around 16%. The sample comprised peripheral blood. These receptors all stem from a woman aged 55-75 years with COVID-19, enrolled during active disease.

V gene TRBV19 combines with J gene TRBJ1-5; 8 bases map to TRBD1. V shed 7 bases, J shed 7 bases, and the junction held 9 bases outside the gene matches. This CDR3 has 14 amino acids. Looked up from germline, CDR1 is LNHDA and CDR2 is SQIVND (reference sequence). CDR3 sequence reads: CASTRAGGGQPQHF. CDR3 coding DNA: TGTGCCAGTACCCGGGCAGGGGGCGGGCAGCCCCAGCATTTT.

The chain joins TRBV7-2 to TRBJ1-4, with TRBD1 as a possible D gene (6 bases). Germline V lookup: CDR1 SGHTA, CDR2 FQGNSA. The V gene lost 3 bases and the J gene lost 5 bases, with 19 bases spanning the gap. This CDR3 region has 17 residues. The CDR3 protein is CASSLAPTGTKNEKLFF. CDR3 coding DNA: TGTGCCAGCAGCTTGGCACCAACAGGGACGAAAAATGAAAAACTGTTTTTT.

V is TRBV6-6 and J is TRBJ1-4; D call uncertain. The CDR3 runs 14 residues. Per the germline V gene, CDR1 is MNHNY and CDR2 is SVGAGI (reference sequence). Trimming cost V 6 bases and J 6 bases, with 14 bases left between them. CDR3 bases: TGTGCCAGCAGACCCGGACTGCCCTATGAAAAACTGTTTTTT. This encodes CASRPGLPYEKLFF.

V usage is TRBV7-6 and J usage is TRBJ1-3; D is unclear. This CDR3 comprises 17 residues. Germline CDR1 is SGHVS and CDR2 is FNYEAQ. V shed 1 base and J shed 4 bases, with 17 bases lying between them. The CDR3 region is CASSLGFRQTRGNTIYF. The DNA for the CDR3 is TGTGCCAGCAGCTTAGGTTTTCGGCAGACAAGGGGAAACACCATATATTTT.

With respect to this clone: The same CDR3 can be traced to other DNA sequences in this sample. V gene TRBV9 combines with J gene TRBJ1-3; 7 positions agree with TRBD1. CDR3 length equals 14 residues. V dropped 3 bases and J dropped 1; count of bases not matched to a gene: 1. CDR1 SGDLS and CDR2 YYNGEE come from the germline V gene. For the CDR3, the DNA is TGTGCCAGCAGCGCGACAGGGTCTGGAAACACCATATATTTT. Amino acid sequence: CASSATGSGNTIYF.

This chain uses TRBV7-8 with TRBJ2-1, with no clear D. CDR1 is SGHVS and CDR2 is FQNEAQ in the germline V gene. V lost 1 base and J lost 0, with 10 bases in between. The CDR3 is 16 amino acids. The CDR3 region has the DNA TGTGCCAGCAGCTTAGGTTCTATTAGCTCCTACAATGAGCAGTTCTTC. The encoded protein is CASSLGSISSYNEQFF.

This chain joins TRBV6-5 and TRBJ1-5, with TRBD1 identical over 7 bases. The trim removed 6 bases at V and 3 bases at J, leaving 8 bases unmatched. From germline, CDR1 is MNHEY and CDR2 SVGAGI. The length of the CDR3 is 15 residues. The CDR3 bases are TGTGCCAGCAGGGGACAGCTCCCTAACAATCAGCCCCAGCATTTT. Amino acid sequence: CASRGQLPNNQPQHF.

V and J are TRBV18 and TRBJ2-7; TRBD2 agrees at 10 bases. The V gene end was trimmed by 2 bases and the J gene end by 1 base; junction bases not matched to a gene: 5. This CDR3 comprises 16 residues. In germline, CDR1 is KGHSH, CDR2 LQKENI. The CDR3 DNA reads TGTGCCAGCTCACCAGGGGCTAGCGGGGGATCCTACGAGCAGTACTTC. This codes for CASSPGASGGSYEQYF.

In this sample, this clone turned up once. This rearrangement joins TRBV5-1 to TRBJ2-2; 7 bases map to TRBD1. V dropped 1 base and J dropped 3; count of bases not matched to a gene: 9. The CDR3 sequence is 17 residues long. Germline V gives CDR1 SGHRS, CDR2 YFSETQ. The CDR3 DNA is TGCGCCAGCAGCTTGTTAGGGGGCGCGGGTCACACCGGGGAGCTGTTTTTT. This gives the protein CASSLLGGAGHTGELFF.

CDR3 nucleotide sequence: TGTGCCAGTAGTATTTGGACAGCCCTCACCGGGGAGCTGTTTTTT. The encoded protein is CASSIWTALTGELFF. The rearrangement links TRBV19 to TRBJ2-2; perhaps TRBD1 as D (6 bases). The CDR3 extends over 15 amino acids. The germline V gene encodes CDR1 LNHDA and CDR2 SQIVND (reference sequence). Trimming left V 3 bases short and J 4 bases short, with 12 bases between.

The chain employs TRBV18 and TRBJ1-5; 10 bases align to TRBD1. The CDR3 is 15 amino acids. V shed 3 bases, J shed 6 bases, and the junction held 5 bases outside the gene matches. CDR1 KGHSH and CDR2 LQKENI come from the germline V gene. In DNA, the CDR3 is TGTGCCAGCTCACCGGCGGGACAGGGGACTCAGCCCCAGCATTTT. This codes for CASSPAGQGTQPQHF. The whole variable domain, remainder taken from reference TRBV18 and TRBJ1-5, is NAGVMQNPRHLVRRRGQEARLRCSPMKGHSHVYWYRQLPEEGLKFMVYLQKENIIDESGMPKERFSAEFPKEGPSILRIQQVVRGDSAAYFCASSPAGQGTQPQHFGDGTRLSIL.

The chain couples TRBV19 to TRBJ2-3; D unclear. CDR1 LNHDA and CDR2 SQIVND come from the germline V gene (reference sequence). V was pared by 0 bases and J by 6 bases, with 10 bases between. The CDR3 is made up of 14 amino acids. In nucleotides, the CDR3 is TGTGCCAGTAGTATAGATAGTATTTTTGATACGCAGTATTTT. As protein: CASSIDSIFDTQYF.

This chain uses TRBV6-5 with TRBJ1-1, with D uncertain. This CDR3 comprises 13 residues. Germline loops: CDR1 MNHEY, CDR2 SVGAGI. V lost 2 bases and J lost 5, with 9 bases in between. The CDR3 DNA reads TGTGCCAGCAGTTACCGAGGTAGGACTGAAGCTTTCTTT. It translates to CASSYRGRTEAFF.

V is TRBV30 and J is TRBJ2-2; TRBD1 aligns across 7 bases. The CDR3 has 15 amino acids. Looked up from germline, CDR1 is GTSNPN and CDR2 is SVGIG (reference sequence). V shed 0 bases, J shed 4 bases, and the junction held 5 bases outside the gene matches. CDR3 loop: CAWSVNTGATGELFF. The CDR3 nucleotides read TGTGCCTGGAGTGTAAATACAGGGGCCACCGGGGAGCTGTTTTTT.

The chain recombines TRBV27 with TRBJ1-2; D perhaps matches TRBD1 (6 bases). Trimming pared 5 bases from V and 4 bases from J, leaving 14 bases between. Germline V CDR1 and CDR2: MNHEY, SMNVEV (reference sequence). The CDR3 has 14 residues. CDR3 coding DNA: TGTGCCAGCAGTCCGGACAGTTGGGGCTATGGCTACACCTTC. Translation: CASSPDSWGYGYTF.

This CDR3 is CASSSQGFGNQPQHF. CDR3 nucleotide sequence: TGTGCCAGCAGCAGCCAGGGGTTTGGCAATCAGCCCCAGCATTTT. The rearrangement joins TRBV6-5 to TRBJ1-5; D is possibly TRBD1 (6 bases). Germline V gene data show CDR1 as MNHEY and CDR2 as SVGAGI. CDR3 length: 15 residues. V was shortened by 6 bases and J by 2 bases, with 14 bases between the two germline ends.

The chain joins TRBV4-2 to TRBJ2-7; a possible D gene is TRBD1 (6 bases). The V end lost 7 bases, the J end lost 7 bases, and 17 bases lay between the germline ends. The CDR3 is 13 residues long. In germline, CDR1 is LGHNA, CDR2 YNFKEQ. The CDR3 bases are TGTGCCAGCACGGACAGAGCTACTAAGGAGCAGTACTTC. Its translation is CASTDRATKEQYF.

This clone has a single count. V and J are TRBV6-4 and TRBJ2-2, with 7 bases that match TRBD2. V shed 0 bases and J 5 bases; nucleotides not matched to a gene: 3. Germline lookup yields CDR1 MRHNA and CDR2 SNTAGT. There are 15 residues in the CDR3. The CDR3 DNA sequence: TGTGCCAGCAGTGACTCTGCGGGGGAGACCGGGGAGCTGTTTTTT. This encodes CASSDSAGETGELFF.

The genes are TRBV18 and TRBJ2-7; 9 bases are shared with TRBD1. Trimming took 3 bases from V and 9 from J; bases not matched to a gene: 12. The CDR3 extends over 15 amino acids. Germline V CDR1 and CDR2: KGHSH, LQKENI. The chain's CDR3 is CASSPMGQGKLRQYF. CDR3 nucleotide sequence: TGTGCCAGCTCACCGATGGGACAGGGAAAGTTAAGGCAGTACTTC.